These T cell receptor beta chains were read from a single sample in a study of blood T cell repertoires in COVID-19. Produced via immunoSEQ multiplex PCR; TCRdb's table is partial and in-frame only. The repertoire holds some 220,000 clones, with around four fifths as singletons. Input material: peripheral blood. These TCRs come from a man in his fifties with acute or convalescent COVID-19. Each CDR3 is given without its conserved first and last residue. Fields, in order: J gene, V gene, D gene, CDR3 protein. The D gene is left open where the match is weak.

j_gene: TRBJ2-5; v_gene: TRBV30; d_gene: TRBD1; CDR3aa: AGTGGWETQY
j_gene: TRBJ1-1; v_gene: TRBV29-1; d_gene: TRBD1; CDR3aa: SVDRSGTEAF
j_gene: TRBJ2-1; v_gene: TRBV7-2; d_gene: TRBD2; CDR3aa: ASSLGLAGGHNEQF
j_gene: TRBJ2-3; v_gene: TRBV21-1; d_gene: .; CDR3aa: ASSGGGTGLFNTQY
j_gene: TRBJ2-7; v_gene: TRBV12-3/TRBV12-4; d_gene: .; CDR3aa: ASSLGQGHEQY
j_gene: TRBJ1-3; v_gene: TRBV3-1/TRBV3-2; d_gene: .; CDR3aa: ASSPRQETGNTIY
j_gene: TRBJ1-2; v_gene: TRBV11-2; d_gene: TRBD1; CDR3aa: ASSTRQGYYGYT
j_gene: TRBJ1-6; v_gene: TRBV5-6; d_gene: .; CDR3aa: ASSSYGGESWKGSPLH
j_gene: TRBJ2-2; v_gene: TRBV5-1; d_gene: TRBD1; CDR3aa: ASSPGPQGAGFGGELF
j_gene: TRBJ1-4; v_gene: TRBV15; d_gene: .; CDR3aa: ATNQMRSGGEKLF
j_gene: TRBJ1-2; v_gene: TRBV9; d_gene: TRBD1; CDR3aa: ASSATTGTGSGYT
j_gene: TRBJ1-5; v_gene: TRBV4-1; d_gene: .; CDR3aa: ASSQERDQPQH
j_gene: TRBJ1-4; v_gene: TRBV28; d_gene: .; CDR3aa: ASSRGWGKLF
j_gene: TRBJ1-2; v_gene: TRBV12-3/TRBV12-4; d_gene: TRBD1; CDR3aa: ASSGDREHGYT
j_gene: TRBJ2-5; v_gene: TRBV5-4; d_gene: .; CDR3aa: ASSLDSGVETQY
j_gene: TRBJ1-2; v_gene: TRBV18; d_gene: .; CDR3aa: ASSPPLGQSVGYT
j_gene: TRBJ2-5; v_gene: TRBV6-5; d_gene: .; CDR3aa: ASTPPPGSQY
j_gene: TRBJ1-1; v_gene: TRBV5-1; d_gene: .; CDR3aa: ASILDWGAEAF
j_gene: TRBJ1-1; v_gene: TRBV7-3; d_gene: TRBD1; CDR3aa: ASSVDRGTEAF
j_gene: TRBJ2-1; v_gene: TRBV11-3; d_gene: .; CDR3aa: ASSLVQGSGQF
j_gene: TRBJ1-1; v_gene: TRBV11-2; d_gene: .; CDR3aa: ASSSNGGVGTEAF
j_gene: TRBJ1-5; v_gene: TRBV6-4; d_gene: .; CDR3aa: ASNRREVPISNQPQH
j_gene: TRBJ1-4; v_gene: TRBV19; d_gene: .; CDR3aa: ASTRRAGNNEKLF
j_gene: TRBJ2-1; v_gene: TRBV5-4; d_gene: TRBD1; CDR3aa: ASSQPGTGIRNEQF
j_gene: TRBJ2-7; v_gene: TRBV2; d_gene: TRBD2; CDR3aa: ASSDAGARNEQY
j_gene: TRBJ2-3; v_gene: TRBV6-2/TRBV6-3; d_gene: .; CDR3aa: ASSFRVLDTQY
j_gene: TRBJ1-2; v_gene: TRBV5-1; d_gene: TRBD1; CDR3aa: ASSLNRGNGYT
j_gene: TRBJ2-7; v_gene: TRBV7-8; d_gene: .; CDR3aa: ASSWDNEQY
j_gene: TRBJ2-3; v_gene: TRBV18; d_gene: .; CDR3aa: ASSPPVGSGDTQY
j_gene: TRBJ1-5; v_gene: TRBV2; d_gene: .; CDR3aa: ATKRGEGPPSNQPQH
j_gene: TRBJ2-6; v_gene: TRBV10-3; d_gene: .; CDR3aa: AISGAGDLSGANVLT
j_gene: TRBJ1-5; v_gene: TRBV19; d_gene: .; CDR3aa: ASISGVSNQPQH
j_gene: TRBJ2-3; v_gene: TRBV10-1; d_gene: .; CDR3aa: ASGGSTDTQY
j_gene: TRBJ2-7; v_gene: TRBV3-1/TRBV3-2; d_gene: TRBD2; CDR3aa: ASSQRKLAGRSYEQY
j_gene: TRBJ1-4; v_gene: TRBV5-1; d_gene: .; CDR3aa: ASSLLPGSNEKLF
j_gene: TRBJ1-2; v_gene: TRBV4-2; d_gene: .; CDR3aa: ASSQDKIGVFGYT
j_gene: TRBJ2-7; v_gene: TRBV12-3/TRBV12-4; d_gene: TRBD2; CDR3aa: ASSPGAGVEQY
j_gene: TRBJ2-5; v_gene: TRBV28; d_gene: .; CDR3aa: ASSLRDWKETQY
j_gene: TRBJ1-5; v_gene: TRBV6-5; d_gene: .; CDR3aa: ASSRYRVDQPQH
j_gene: TRBJ1-1; v_gene: TRBV3-1/TRBV3-2; d_gene: TRBD1; CDR3aa: ASSPQGQTNTEAF
j_gene: TRBJ2-4; v_gene: TRBV19; d_gene: .; CDR3aa: ASTPYAFGSNIQY
j_gene: TRBJ2-1; v_gene: TRBV7-3; d_gene: TRBD2; CDR3aa: ASSRGTSGLNEQF
j_gene: TRBJ2-1; v_gene: TRBV24-1; d_gene: TRBD2; CDR3aa: ATSDTSGGAIDEQF
j_gene: TRBJ1-1; v_gene: TRBV30; d_gene: TRBD1; CDR3aa: AWSVQGLDTEAF
j_gene: TRBJ2-7; v_gene: TRBV11-2; d_gene: .; CDR3aa: ASSRDSSSYEQY
j_gene: TRBJ1-1; v_gene: TRBV19; d_gene: .; CDR3aa: ASSIGELPNTEAF
j_gene: TRBJ2-2; v_gene: TRBV2; d_gene: TRBD2; CDR3aa: ASSELGLGNTGELF
j_gene: TRBJ1-2; v_gene: TRBV27; d_gene: .; CDR3aa: ASSFSMTANYGYT
j_gene: TRBJ2-1; v_gene: TRBV19; d_gene: .; CDR3aa: ASRYRDSSYNEQF
j_gene: TRBJ2-7; v_gene: TRBV6-9; d_gene: .; CDR3aa: ASSYFRIWARDYEQY
j_gene: TRBJ1-4; v_gene: TRBV9; d_gene: .; CDR3aa: ASSDGAEKLF
j_gene: TRBJ2-1; v_gene: TRBV29-1; d_gene: TRBD1; CDR3aa: SADRGDYNEQF
j_gene: TRBJ2-1; v_gene: TRBV11-3; d_gene: .; CDR3aa: ASSLRDWIYNEQF
j_gene: TRBJ1-6; v_gene: TRBV4-2; d_gene: .; CDR3aa: ASSLDRTRVNSPLH